This T cell receptor (beta chain) comes out of a study of cytomegalovirus exposure and HLA in healthy donors. The study, taken as a whole, reports: Per a later analysis, 18,000 or so TCR beta sequences showed association with HLA alleles at 0.05 false discovery rate. TCR beta sequences reportedly predicted most subjects' HLA-A and HLA-B alleles accurately. An analysis was carried out later, and it reportedly showed fewer N-insertions in an Asian-associated ancestry cluster than the approximately 610-donor mean.

Turning to this clone: Antigen specificity is unknown.

60 Vbeta and 13 Jbeta primers were used in PCR. Measured with immunoSEQ multiplex PCR; TCRdb has only the in-frame clones, and not every one. The sample contains fewer than 200,000 clones, more than 65% of which appear only once. The V end lost 0 bases, the J end lost 6 bases, and 17 bases lay between the germline ends. Germline-derived CDR1 and CDR2 are SGHNT and YYREEE (reference sequence). The CDR3 is made up of 16 amino acids. The chain employs TRBV5-4 and TRBJ2-3; D might be TRBD2 (6 bases). The source material was PBMCs. The clonotype comes from a woman aged 45-65 years in good health and CMV-seronegative. Here the CDR3 reads CASSLDGGTSADTQYF. CDR3 DNA: TGTGCCAGCAGCTTGGACGGGGGTACGTCGGCGGATACGCAGTATTTT.